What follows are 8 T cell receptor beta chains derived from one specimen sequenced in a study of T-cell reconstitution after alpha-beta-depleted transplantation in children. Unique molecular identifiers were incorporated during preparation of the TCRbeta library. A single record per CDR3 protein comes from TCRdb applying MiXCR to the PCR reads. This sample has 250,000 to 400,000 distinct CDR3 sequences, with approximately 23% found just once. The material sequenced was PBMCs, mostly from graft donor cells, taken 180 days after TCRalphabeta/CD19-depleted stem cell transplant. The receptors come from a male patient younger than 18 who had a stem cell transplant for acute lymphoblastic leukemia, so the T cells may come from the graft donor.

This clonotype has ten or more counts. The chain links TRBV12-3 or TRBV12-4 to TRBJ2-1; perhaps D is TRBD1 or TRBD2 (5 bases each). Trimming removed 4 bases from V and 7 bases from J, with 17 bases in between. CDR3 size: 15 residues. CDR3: CASSWGSASGNEQFF. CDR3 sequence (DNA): TGTGCCAGCAGTTGGGGGAGCGCATCGGGGAATGAGCAGTTCTTC.

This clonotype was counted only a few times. The CDR3 protein is CASSLGGVAGTETQYF. In DNA form, the CDR3 reads TGTGCCAGCAGCTTAGGAGGGGTAGCGGGAACAGAGACCCAGTACTTC. V usage is TRBV7-7 and J usage is TRBJ2-5; 8 bases are shared with TRBD2. Germline CDR1 is SSHAT and CDR2 is FNYEAQ (reference sequence). Germline trimming cut 1 base from V and 4 bases from J; bases unmatched to any gene: 8. The CDR3 length is 16 residues.

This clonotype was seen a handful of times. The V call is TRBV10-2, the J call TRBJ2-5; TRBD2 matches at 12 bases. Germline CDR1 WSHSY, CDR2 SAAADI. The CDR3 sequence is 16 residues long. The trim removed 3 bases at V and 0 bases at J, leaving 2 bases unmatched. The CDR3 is CASSEGLAGYQETQYF. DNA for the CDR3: TGCGCCAGCAGTGAAGGACTAGCGGGGTACCAAGAGACCCAGTACTTC.

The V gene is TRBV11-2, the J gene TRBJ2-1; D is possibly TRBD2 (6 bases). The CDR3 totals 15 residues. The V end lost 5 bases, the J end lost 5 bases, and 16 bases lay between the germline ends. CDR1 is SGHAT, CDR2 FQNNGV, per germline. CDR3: CASSPLTGEHNEQFF. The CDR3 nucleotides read TGTGCCAGCAGCCCCCTGACGGGGGAACACAATGAGCAGTTCTTC.

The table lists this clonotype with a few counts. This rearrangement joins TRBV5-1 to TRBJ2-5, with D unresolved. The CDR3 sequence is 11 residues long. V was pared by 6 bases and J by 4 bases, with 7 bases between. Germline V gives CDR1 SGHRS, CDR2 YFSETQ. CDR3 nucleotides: TGCGCCAGCAAACGTTCAGAGACCCAGTACTTC. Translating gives CASKRSETQYF. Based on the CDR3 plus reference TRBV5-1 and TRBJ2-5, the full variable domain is KAGVTQTPRYLIKTRGQQVTLSCSPISGHRSVSWYQQTPGQGLQFLFEYFSETQRNKGNFPGRFSGRQFSNSRSEMNVSTLELGDSALYLCASKRSETQYFGPGTRLLVL.

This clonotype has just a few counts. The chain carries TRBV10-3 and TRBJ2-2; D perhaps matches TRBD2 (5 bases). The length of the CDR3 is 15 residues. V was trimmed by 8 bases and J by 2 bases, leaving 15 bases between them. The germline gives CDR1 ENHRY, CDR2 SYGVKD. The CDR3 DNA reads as TGTGCCATCCTTACGACGGGGTCCAACACCGGGGAGCTGTTTTTT. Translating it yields CAILTTGSNTGELFF.

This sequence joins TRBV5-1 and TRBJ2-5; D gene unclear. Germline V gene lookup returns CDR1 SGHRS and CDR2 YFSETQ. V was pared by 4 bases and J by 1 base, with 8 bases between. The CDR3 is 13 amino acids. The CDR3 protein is CASSGDRQETQYF. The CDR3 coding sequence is TGCGCCAGCAGCGGTGACCGCCAAGAGACCCAGTACTTC.

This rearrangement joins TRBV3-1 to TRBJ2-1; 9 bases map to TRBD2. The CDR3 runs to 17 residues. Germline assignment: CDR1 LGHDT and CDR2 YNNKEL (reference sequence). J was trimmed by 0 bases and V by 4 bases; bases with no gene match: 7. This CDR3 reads CASSRVAGGLSYNEQFF. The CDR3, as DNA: TGTGCCAGCAGCCGCGTGGCGGGAGGGCTCTCCTACAATGAGCAGTTCTTC.